The 16 T cell receptor beta chains in this list originate from one sample, sequenced in a study of cytomegalovirus exposure and HLA in healthy donors. 13 Jbeta primers and 60 Vbeta primers were used for the PCR. The method was immunoSEQ multiplex PCR; TCRdb's version includes in-frame clones alone and lacks a portion of them. The listing contains around 120,000 clones. Sequences were obtained from PBMCs. The receptors were gathered from a young man in good health and CMV-seronegative.

The V call is TRBV6-4, the J call TRBJ1-1, with unresolved D. Germline V gives CDR1 MRHNA, CDR2 SNTAGT. V was shortened by 6 bases and J by 4 bases, with 18 bases between the two germline ends. The CDR3 is made up of 15 amino acids. The CDR3 loop is CASSPRAGTSTEAFF. CDR3 in DNA: TGTGCCAGCAGCCCCCGGGCGGGTACATCCACTGAAGCTTTCTTT.

This sequence joins TRBV11-2 and TRBJ1-5; D is unclear. CDR1 SGHAT and CDR2 FQNNGV come from the germline V gene. Trimming removed 0 bases at V and 0 bases at J, with 6 bases between. The CDR3 runs 15 residues. The CDR3 loop reads CASSLDASSNQPQHF. The CDR3 DNA follows: TGTGCCAGCAGCTTAGACGCCAGTAGCAATCAGCCCCAGCATTTT.

The chain has TRBV7-3 and TRBJ2-6; D not certain. V shed 2 bases and J shed 4 bases, with 12 bases lying between them. The V gene's germline CDR1 is SGHTA and CDR2 FQGTGA. The CDR3 spans 16 residues. The CDR3 DNA follows: TGTGCCAGCAGCTTACGTCTGGGCTCCGGGGCCAACGTCCTGACTTTC. Protein product: CASSLRLGSGANVLTF.

The chain links TRBV7-2 to TRBJ2-1; weak D call: TRBD2 (6 bases). The CDR3 consists of 16 residues. Germline assignment: CDR1 SGHTA and CDR2 FQGNSA. V was clipped by 1 base and J by 3 bases, with 13 bases between them. CDR3 in DNA: TGTGCCAGCAGCTTAGGGGGCGCGGGGCACTACAATGAGCAGTTCTTC. Protein sequence: CASSLGGAGHYNEQFF.

CDR3 region: CASSLGLEAFSYEQYF. For the CDR3, the DNA is TGTGCCAGCAGCTTAGGTTTGGAGGCCTTCTCCTACGAGCAGTACTTC. The V call is TRBV7-9, the J call TRBJ2-7; TRBD2 is a possible D gene (5 bases). With 1 base removed from V and 0 bases from J, the gap between germline ends came to 13 bases. The CDR3 has 16 residues. Looked up from germline, CDR1 is SEHNR and CDR2 is FQNEAQ (reference sequence).

V usage is TRBV15 and J usage is TRBJ2-7; 11 bases align to TRBD1. The V and J ends lost 0 bases and 3 bases, in that order; junction bases with no gene match: 7. Germline CDR1 reads LNHNV; CDR2 reads YYDKDF (reference sequence). The CDR3 runs 17 residues. This CDR3 reads CATSRDFGTGGFYEQYF. The CDR3 DNA follows: TGTGCCACCAGCAGAGATTTCGGGACAGGGGGTTTCTACGAGCAGTACTTC.

V gene TRBV4-1 combines with J gene TRBJ2-5; 9 nucleotides align to TRBD2. This CDR3 is built from 16 residues. Germline V CDR1 and CDR2: MGHRA, YSYEKL. V gave up 4 bases and J gave up 1 base; unmatched junction bases: 7. The CDR3, as DNA: TGCGCCAGCAGCCCGATACTAGCGGGCCTCCAAGAGACCCAGTACTTC. As protein: CASSPILAGLQETQYF.

The rearrangement links TRBV19 to TRBJ1-6; D gene unclear. CDR1 and CDR2 from the germline V gene are LNHDA and SQIVND (reference sequence). Trimming removed 5 bases at V and 0 bases at J, with 14 bases between. CDR3 size: 17 residues. The CDR3 reads CASSLIQDYSYNSPLHF. CDR3 DNA sequence: TGTGCCAGTAGTTTGATTCAGGACTACTCCTATAATTCACCCCTCCACTTT.

V is TRBV9 and J is TRBJ2-1; 9 bases line up with TRBD2. The V gene's germline CDR1 is SGDLS and CDR2 YYNGEE. This CDR3 comprises 14 residues. V trimming: 0 bases; J trimming: 8 bases; junction bases outside the gene matches: 3. CDR3 sequence reads: CASSVGSGSYEQFF. CDR3 sequence (DNA): TGTGCCAGCAGCGTAGGTAGCGGGAGCTATGAGCAGTTCTTC.

The chain recombines TRBV11-2 with TRBJ2-1; TRBD2 aligns across 16 bases. Per the germline V gene, CDR1 is SGHAT and CDR2 is FQNNGV. Unmatched junction bases numbered 10, after V lost 4 bases and J lost 7 bases. This CDR3 is 18 amino acids long. CDR3 bases: TGTGCCAGCAGCTCGGGACTAGCGGGAGGGCCCGGATGGAATGAGCAGTTCTTC. Translating it yields CASSSGLAGGPGWNEQFF.

The chain couples TRBV5-4 to TRBJ2-7, with D maybe TRBD1 (6 bases). The germline CDR1 and CDR2 sequences are SGHNT and YYREEE (reference sequence). The V gene lost 4 bases and the J gene lost 7 bases, with 24 bases spanning the gap. The CDR3 extends over 16 amino acids. CDR3 sequence (DNA): TGTGCCAGCAGCCAGTATCAACAGGGACGTGATAAAGAGCAGTACTTC. It translates to CASSQYQQGRDKEQYF.

The chain employs TRBV7-9 and TRBJ2-1; 10 bases match TRBD1. V shed 5 bases and J 8 bases; nucleotides not matched to a gene: 9. CDR3 size: 15 residues. The germline gives CDR1 SEHNR, CDR2 FQNEAQ (reference sequence). This chain's CDR3 is CASSRTGGGHDEQFF. The CDR3 coding sequence is TGTGCCAGCAGCAGGACAGGGGGAGGGCACGATGAGCAGTTCTTC.

The chain is built from TRBV6-1 and TRBJ2-7, with D possibly being TRBD2 (6 bases). CDR3 length: 15 residues. The V and J ends lost 1 base and 0 bases respectively, with 10 bases between them. The germline V gene has CDR1 MNHNS and CDR2 SASEGT. CDR3 nucleotides: TGTGCCAGCAGTGAAGACGACGGGAGCTCCTACGAGCAGTACTTC. Protein: CASSEDDGSSYEQYF.

V gene TRBV27 combines with J gene TRBJ2-7; the D gene is possibly TRBD1 (6 bases). Germline loops: CDR1 MNHEY, CDR2 SMNVEV (reference sequence). Trimming pared 7 bases from V and 4 bases from J, leaving 14 bases between. The CDR3 is made up of 13 amino acids. The CDR3, as DNA: TGTGCCAGCAAGGGACAAGATTTTTACGAGCAGTACTTC. Protein: CASKGQDFYEQYF.

J is TRBJ1-5 and V is TRBV6-5; TRBD1 matches 7 bases. Trimming cost V 5 bases and J 2 bases; bases outside gene matches: 6. The germline gives CDR1 MNHEY, CDR2 SVGAGI. This CDR3 spans 15 amino acids. CDR3 sequence (DNA): TGTGCCAGCAGTCTCGACAGGGCGGGCAATCAGCCCCAGCATTTT. As protein: CASSLDRAGNQPQHF.

J is TRBJ2-6 and V is TRBV28, with 10 bases identical to TRBD1. This CDR3 has 17 residues. The junction had 4 bases not matched to a gene; V was cut back by 5 bases and J by 0 bases. Germline CDR1 and CDR2: MDHEN and SYDVKM. In DNA, the CDR3 is TGTGCCAGCAGTAAGGGACAGGGGCTCTCTGGGGCCAACGTCCTGACTTTC. This translates into CASSKGQGLSGANVLTF.